The clone carrying this T cell receptor beta chain appeared once. Antigen: not known. There are 13 residues in the CDR3. CDR1 and CDR2 from the germline V gene are SGHRS and YFSETQ. Trimming left V 0 bases short and J 5 bases short, with 9 bases between. This entry is derived from a study of PD-1 blockade in classical Hodgkin lymphoma. Study-wide results and limits: Lower baseline TCR diversity was reported for newly diagnosed patients than for healthy donors.

Regarding time point: cycle 4 day 1 (C4D1), after five to seven weeks of nivolumab. Every patient had relapsed following autologous stem cell transplantation, and cohorts differed in brentuximab vedotin exposure. PBMCs, once thawed, yielded CD8+ T cells isolated by magnetic negative selection. The repertoire was sequenced with immunoSEQ multiplex PCR; TCRdb's copy has only in-frame clones and lacks some. The table lists around 4,200 clones, around 68% of them singletons. The V and J genes are TRBV5-1 and TRBJ2-7; D might be TRBD1 or TRBD2, each matching 6 bases. The sequence was collected from a human donor with classical Hodgkin lymphoma. The material sequenced was CD8+ T cells from blood, taken before the fourth cycle of nivolumab. CDR3: CASSLAGANEQYF. As DNA, the CDR3 is TGCGCCAGCAGCTTGGCGGGGGCCAACGAGCAGTACTTC.